The sequence of this TCR beta chain was determined in a study of T cells in Graves' hyperthyroidism and ophthalmopathy. V was cut by 6 bases and J by 4 bases, with 18 bases left in between. Germline CDR1 is MDHEN and CDR2 is SYDVKM. This CDR3 comprises 15 residues. Study outcomes and limitations: Clonotypes that were expanded in thyroid above 0.001 mostly appeared in blood too. The model's output predicted ophthalmopathy at a median of around 7 months prior to onset.

The study based diagnoses on clinical symptoms, serum thyroxine and TRAb, thyroid ultrasound and orbital computed tomography. It was 8 to 10 ml of fresh peripheral blood that supplied the PBMCs. It was RNA transcripts that yielded the amplified TCR beta CDR3 regions. A first-round RT-PCR of the TCR CDR3 used the HTBI primer set. TCRdb recomputed calls from the multiplex PCR reads with MiXCR, one row per CDR3 protein. The data contain 300,000 to 450,000 distinct CDR3 sequences, 15% to 20% of them singletons. This clonotype was seen many times. Its cognate antigen is unknown. The genes are TRBV28 and TRBJ2-5; D ambiguous. The specimen was blood. This TCR was sampled from a middle-aged woman with Graves' ophthalmopathy. CDR3 protein: CASRREGRLVETQYF. The CDR3 bases are TGTGCCAGCAGAAGGGAAGGGCGGCTCGTAGAGACCCAGTACTTC.